This TCR beta chain was recorded in a study of response to subunit inactivated influenza vaccine. Worth noting for this clonotype: Antigen: not known.

Study-wide results and caveats: Authors suggested each seasonal flu vaccination may recruit only limited numbers of new T cells.

TCRdb called the RT-PCR reads again in MiXCR, with one record for every CDR3 protein. The sample lists roughly 290,000 distinct CDR3 sequences; roughly a fifth were seen once. CDR1 SGHRS and CDR2 YFSETQ come from the germline V gene. The V end lost 2 bases, the J end lost 0 bases, and 8 bases lay between the germline ends. This CDR3 comprises 15 residues. The chain couples TRBV5-1 to TRBJ1-4, with unresolved D. This TCR was recovered from a man aged 45 to 70 who received an inactivated influenza vaccine. The starting material was PBMCs from blood, obtained less than 22 months after vaccination. The CDR3 sequence is CASSFEAATNEKLFF. CDR3 sequence (DNA): TGCGCCAGCAGCTTCGAGGCAGCAACTAATGAAAAACTGTTTTTT.